This TCR beta chain was sequenced in a study of PD-1 blockade in classical Hodgkin lymphoma. Germline V gene data show CDR1 as KGHSH and CDR2 as LQKENI. CDR3 length equals 15 residues. The V and J ends lost 3 bases and 3 bases respectively, with 14 bases between them. The data were produced by immunoSEQ multiplex PCR, yet TCRdb's version contains in-frame clones alone and is incomplete. This sample has about 7,800 clones, with approximately 80% found just once. Time point in this sample: cycle 4 day 1 (C4D1), after more than 5 weeks of nivolumab. There was relapse after autologous stem cell transplantation in every patient, and there was variation in brentuximab vedotin exposure. Applied to thawed PBMCs, magnetic negative selection was the method used to isolate CD8+ T cells. Patients' outcomes at their best amounted to complete response, partial response or progressive disease.

The receptor was isolated from a human donor with classical Hodgkin lymphoma. V usage is TRBV18 and J usage is TRBJ1-2; the D is unclear. This specimen consisted of CD8+ T cells from blood, obtained before the fourth cycle of nivolumab. The CDR3 loop reads CASSPINSRDYGYTF. Here the CDR3 DNA reads TGTGCCAGCTCACCTATCAACAGCCGGGACTATGGCTACACCTTC. Full variable domain (missing parts from reference TRBV18 and TRBJ1-2): NAGVMQNPRHLVRRRGQEARLRCSPMKGHSHVYWYRQLPEEGLKFMVYLQKENIIDESGMPKERFSAEFPKEGPSILRIQQVVRGDSAAYFCASSPINSRDYGYTFGSGTRLTVV.